This entry describes one T cell receptor (beta chain). Assay: immunoSEQ multiplex PCR; the TCRdb copy retains only in-frame clones and omits some. Of 100,000 to 150,000 clones listed, 88% are singletons. Germline V gene sequence: CDR1 SGHDN, CDR2 FVKESK. This CDR3 has 18 residues. V was pared by 0 bases and J by 5 bases, with 12 bases of the junction left unmatched. The sample comes from a study of blood T cell repertoires in COVID-19. The chain couples TRBV14 to TRBJ1-5; 8 nucleotides agree with TRBD1. The receptor's source is a man aged 45-65 years with acute or convalescent COVID-19. The sequencing sample was made of peripheral blood. Here the CDR3 reads CASSQDRGPGQVYQPQHF. Written as DNA, the CDR3 is TGTGCCAGCAGCCAAGATAGGGGCCCGGGACAGGTGTATCAGCCCCAGCATTTT.